This T cell receptor beta chain comes out of a study of OX40 agonist ivuxolimab in advanced cancers. At the level of the study: Every patient in dose escalation had hepatocellular carcinoma, melanoma, renal cell or head and neck cancer.

The CDR3 contains 15 residues. Germline CDR1 MNHEY, CDR2 SVGAGI. With V trimmed by 5 bases and J by 3 bases, 6 bases remained unmatched. The study, taken as a whole, reports: Specificity for antigen went undetermined in the expanded peripheral T cells. Dosing at 0.1 to 3.0 mg/kg was accompanied by clonal expansion of CD4+ and CD8+ blood T cells by week 6.

Note on this clone: Its antigen is as yet unknown.

TCRdb keeps only in-frame clones here, not all; method: immunoSEQ multiplex PCR. The sample yields approximately 20,000 clones, 86% seen once. The specimen comprised CD4+ or CD8+ T cells sorted from blood, sampled in a trial of the OX40 agonist ivuxolimab. The receptor was derived from an adult with an advanced solid tumor such as melanoma, head and neck, liver or kidney cancer. This chain uses TRBV6-5 with TRBJ2-7; 11 nucleotides match TRBD2. CDR3 protein: CASSQRGTSGYEQYF. In DNA form, the CDR3 reads TGTGCCAGCAGTCAACGGGGGACTAGCGGCTACGAGCAGTACTTC.